The 24 T cell receptor beta chains in this list originate from one sample, sequenced in a study of blood T cell repertoires in COVID-19. TCRdb's copy holds only in-frame clones and misses some; the assay was immunoSEQ multiplex PCR. The sample lists about 250,000 clones; roughly 86% were seen once. The sample consisted of peripheral blood. The receptors come from a woman aged 30 to 39 with acute or convalescent COVID-19.

This chain connects TRBV6-5 to TRBJ1-3; 8 bases map to TRBD1. The CDR3 covers 14 residues. The V gene's germline CDR1 is MNHEY and CDR2 SVGAGI. J was trimmed by 0 bases and V by 7 bases; bases with no gene match: 2. CDR3 nucleotides: TGTGCCAGCAACCAGGGGGCCTCTGGAAACACCATATATTTT. This gives the protein CASNQGASGNTIYF.

The chain carries TRBV7-2 and TRBJ1-1; D gene ambiguous. The CDR3 sequence is 13 residues long. CDR1 and CDR2 (germline): SGHTA, FQGNSA. Trimming removed 5 bases from V and 3 bases from J, with 10 bases in between. The CDR3 bases are TGTGCCAGCAGCCAAAGGGAGGACACTGAAGCTTTCTTT. Its translation is CASSQREDTEAFF.

The genes are TRBV6-6 and TRBJ2-2; 8 bases agree with TRBD1. The CDR3 is made up of 14 amino acids. Germline lookup yields CDR1 MNHNY and CDR2 SVGAGI (reference sequence). After removal of 8 bases from V and 8 bases from J, the junction contained 10 bases not matched to a gene. The DNA for the CDR3 is TGTGCCAGCCAACAGGGGGAAGTATCAGGGGAGCTGTTTTTT. This sequence encodes CASQQGEVSGELFF.

This chain joins TRBV7-2 and TRBJ2-1; D unresolved. Germline loops: CDR1 SGHTA, CDR2 FQGNSA. The CDR3 is made up of 14 amino acids. V lost 6 bases, J lost 6 bases, and 15 bases lay in between. CDR3 sequence reads: CASRGIYSGNEQFF. In DNA form, the CDR3 reads TGTGCCAGCAGAGGCATATACAGTGGCAATGAGCAGTTCTTC.

This rearrangement joins TRBV10-2 to TRBJ2-7; D gene ambiguous. Germline V gene data show CDR1 as WSHSY and CDR2 as SAAADI. The CDR3 is 15 amino acids. The V end was cut by 5 bases, the J end by 0 bases, with 14 bases between. CDR3 amino acids: CASSTTPPSSYEQYF. In DNA form, the CDR3 reads TGCGCCAGCAGTACGACTCCGCCAAGCTCCTACGAGCAGTACTTC.

This chain joins TRBV7-9 and TRBJ1-4; 7 nucleotides line up with TRBD1. CDR1 is SEHNR and CDR2 is FQNEAQ in the germline V gene (reference sequence). This CDR3 is 15 amino acids long. V trimming: 8 bases; J trimming: 4 bases; junction bases outside the gene matches: 10. The CDR3 nucleotides read TGTGCCAGCCAATACAGGGGCCGGTTTAATGAAAAACTGTTTTTT. Its translation is CASQYRGRFNEKLFF. The whole variable domain, filled in from reference TRBV7-9 and TRBJ1-4, reads DTGVSQNPRHKITKRGQNVTFRCDPISEHNRLYWYRQTLGQGPEFLTYFQNEAQLEKSRLLSDRFSAERPKGSFSTLEIQRTEQGDSAMYLCASQYRGRFNEKLFFGSGTQLSVL.

This chain connects TRBV15 to TRBJ2-7; 7 positions match TRBD1. Germline loops: CDR1 LNHNV, CDR2 YYDKDF (reference sequence). The CDR3 has 14 residues. J lost 2 bases, V lost 4 bases, and 5 bases had no gene match. The CDR3 DNA sequence: TGTGCCACCAGCATAAAACAGGGGCCCTACGAGCAGTACTTC. Protein product: CATSIKQGPYEQYF.

The V call is TRBV21-1, the J call TRBJ2-2; TRBD2 is taken as the D call from the table, unchecked against the DNA. TRBV21-1 is noted as a pseudogene. The CDR3 totals 22 residues. The CDR3 bases are TGTGCCAGCAGCAAAACTTTCCTTTTGAGGGGAGCGACTAGCGGGGACACCGGGGAGCTGTTTTTT. Translation: CASSKTFLLRGATSGDTGELFF.

This sequence joins TRBV29-1 and TRBJ2-1, with TRBD2 as a possible D gene (7 bases). Germline V lookup: CDR1 SQVTM, CDR2 ANQGSEA. Trimming removed 6 bases at V and 11 bases at J, with 17 bases between. This CDR3 has 12 amino acids. As DNA, the CDR3 is TGCAGCGTCCGTAAGGGGGGGACACAGCAGTTCTTC. This codes for CSVRKGGTQQFF.

This clone has just one count. The CDR3 spells CASSLWDRVAYSNQPQHF. The CDR3, as DNA: TGTGCCAGCAGCTTGTGGGACAGGGTGGCCTATAGCAATCAGCCCCAGCATTTT. The rearrangement uses TRBV5-5 and TRBJ1-5, with TRBD1 matching 9 bases. Germline V gene lookup returns CDR1 SGHKS and CDR2 YYEKEE (reference sequence). This CDR3 region has 18 residues. Trimming at V came to 1 base and at J to 0 bases, leaving 8 bases not matched to a gene.

In the case of this clone: The sample carries other DNA sequences with the same CDR3. The DNA of the CDR3 is TGTGCCAGCAGCGCCGGTACAGCAAACACTGAAGCTTTCTTT. It specifies CASSAGTANTEAFF. The chain has TRBV9 and TRBJ1-1; no firm D call. Trimming pared 3 bases from V and 2 bases from J, leaving 11 bases between. Looked up from germline, CDR1 is SGDLS and CDR2 is YYNGEE. This CDR3 has 14 amino acids.

V is TRBV21-1 and J is TRBJ1-6; TRBD1, the table's D call, was not compared with the DNA. TRBV21-1 is recorded as a pseudogene. The CDR3 is 16 residues long. This chain's CDR3 is CASSKVRTYRGSPLHF. CDR3 nucleotide sequence: TGTGCCAGCAGCAAAGTGAGGACATACAGGGGTTCACCCCTCCACTTT.

This clone has just one count. This rearrangement joins TRBV7-8 to TRBJ2-2; no firm D call. CDR3 size: 15 residues. V gave up 5 bases and J gave up 2 bases, with 12 bases separating them. Germline loops: CDR1 SGHVS, CDR2 FQNEAQ. This CDR3 is CASSPSRVNTGELFF. The DNA for the CDR3 is TGTGCCAGCAGCCCCTCCCGGGTTAACACCGGGGAGCTGTTTTTT.

V usage is TRBV11-3 and J usage is TRBJ1-2; 8 bases are a match to TRBD1. Unmatched junction bases numbered 7, after V lost 5 bases and J lost 5 bases. CDR3 size: 14 residues. Germline CDR1 and CDR2: SGHNT and YENEEA. The CDR3 region has the DNA TGTGCCAGCAGCCGGGGACAGGCCTTATATGGCTACACCTTC. It codes for CASSRGQALYGYTF.

The CDR3 DNA follows: TGTGCCAGCAGTTTTACTAGCGATAGCTCCTACAATGAGCAGTTCTTC. This gives the protein CASSFTSDSSYNEQFF. The chain combines TRBV6-5 with TRBJ2-1; 7 nucleotides align to TRBD2. This CDR3 has 16 amino acids. Germline trimming cut 4 bases from V and 0 bases from J; bases unmatched to any gene: 6. Germline CDR1 and CDR2: MNHEY and SVGAGI.

The gene calls are TRBV7-6 and TRBJ2-7, with D possibly being TRBD2 (5 bases). V lost 2 bases and J 5 bases, leaving 16 bases between the germline ends. The germline V gene has CDR1 SGHVS and CDR2 FNYEAQ. CDR3 length: 15 residues. The CDR3: CASSLPTSRGNEQYF. The DNA of the CDR3 is TGTGCCAGCAGCTTACCGACATCCCGGGGTAACGAGCAGTACTTC.

The rearrangement uses TRBV9 and TRBJ2-7, with 7 nucleotides matching TRBD2. This CDR3 is 13 amino acids long. V was pared by 4 bases and J by 3 bases, with 4 bases of the junction left unmatched. Germline V lookup: CDR1 SGDLS, CDR2 YYNGEE. The DNA for the CDR3 is TGTGCCAGCAGCCCGCGGGGGAACTACGAGCAGTACTTC. This encodes CASSPRGNYEQYF.

The chain uses TRBV4-3 and TRBJ2-3; possible D gene TRBD2, 5 bases. V lost 0 bases and J 3 bases, leaving 10 bases between the germline ends. The germline gives CDR1 LGHNA, CDR2 YSLEER. The CDR3 extends over 15 amino acids. CDR3 sequence: CASSQDRTPTDTQYF. DNA for the CDR3: TGCGCCAGCAGCCAAGATAGGACTCCTACAGATACGCAGTATTTT.

The gene calls are TRBV7-8 and TRBJ1-1; TRBD1 might be the D (6 bases). V lost 2 bases to trimming and J lost 1 base, with 11 bases between them. Germline V gene data show CDR1 as SGHVS and CDR2 as FQNEAQ. The length of the CDR3 is 15 residues. The CDR3 bases are TGTGCCAGCAGCTTAATGGACAGCTCGAACACTGAAGCTTTCTTT. This sequence encodes CASSLMDSSNTEAFF.

This sequence joins TRBV27 and TRBJ2-7, with a possible D match to TRBD1 (5 bases). Germline CDR1 and CDR2: MNHEY and SMNVEV (reference sequence). This CDR3 spans 14 amino acids. V was shortened by 5 bases and J by 1 base, with 12 bases between the two germline ends. This CDR3 is CASSPSGISYEQYF. The CDR3 nucleotides are TGTGCCAGCAGTCCCTCAGGGATTTCCTACGAGCAGTACTTC.

The CDR3, as DNA: TGTGCCAGCAGTTTAAGGGGGACAGGCGGGAGCTGGTACGAGCAGTACTTC. This gives the protein CASSLRGTGGSWYEQYF. V is TRBV27 and J is TRBJ2-7; a weak D match, TRBD1 (8 bases). The CDR3 runs 17 residues. Trimming removed 2 bases at V and 4 bases at J, with 21 bases between. The germline V gene has CDR1 MNHEY and CDR2 SMNVEV (reference sequence).

The genes are TRBV9 and TRBJ2-5; 8 positions agree with TRBD1. Germline CDR1 SGDLS, CDR2 YYNGEE. The J segment lost 1 base and the V segment lost 4 bases, leaving 3 bases of the junction unmatched. The CDR3 spans 14 residues. The CDR3 nucleotides read TGTGCCAGCAGCCGCGGACAGGGCCAAGAGACCCAGTACTTC. Its protein product is CASSRGQGQETQYF. The full variable domain, with the rest looked up from reference TRBV9 and TRBJ2-5, is DSGVTQTPKHLITATGQRVTLRCSPRSGDLSVYWYQQSLDQGLQFLIQYYNGEERAKGNILERFSAQQFPDLHSELNLSSLELGDSALYFCASSRGQGQETQYFGPGTRLLVL.

The chain carries TRBV7-3 and TRBJ2-1, with D unresolved. This CDR3 is 15 amino acids long. V gave up 0 bases and J gave up 0 bases, with 6 bases separating them. CDR1 is SGHTA and CDR2 is FQGTGA in the germline V gene. The CDR3 DNA follows: TGTGCCAGCAGCTTAACCCATAGCTCCTACAATGAGCAGTTCTTC. Protein product: CASSLTHSSYNEQFF.

The chain combines TRBV30 with TRBJ2-5; possibly TRBD1 for D (6 bases). Looked up from germline, CDR1 is GTSNPN and CDR2 is SVGIG (reference sequence). V lost 4 bases and J lost 0, with 18 bases in between. The CDR3 length is 16 residues. Here the CDR3 DNA reads TGTGCCTGGACGTCCGGGACACATTTGTACCAAGAGACCCAGTACTTC. Amino acid sequence: CAWTSGTHLYQETQYF.